The 5 T cell receptor beta chains listed next were all sequenced from one sample in a study of read filtering for tumor transcriptome and immune sequencing. The library was built from approximately 400 ng RNA with molecular barcoded adaptors for alpha/delta and beta/gamma chains. TCRdb independently ran MiXCR on the reads; one entry per CDR3 protein. The table includes more than 100,000 distinct CDR3 sequences, less than 15% detected once. Material for sequencing was a population of CD138-negative cells sorted from bone marrow. These receptors were obtained from a donor aged 40 or over with multiple myeloma.

The V gene is TRBV4-1, the J gene TRBJ1-1; D is unclear. Trimming removed 0 bases at V and 4 bases at J, with 24 bases between. Germline V gives CDR1 MGHRA, CDR2 YSYEKL. This CDR3 region has 19 residues. The CDR3 bases are TGCGCCAGCAGCCAAGACCCGGATTCGACGAGGGTCGCGGGCACTGAAGCTTTCTTT. Its translation: CASSQDPDSTRVAGTEAFF.

The gene calls are TRBV29-1 and TRBJ1-1, with D possibly being TRBD1 (6 bases). CDR1 and CDR2 (germline): SQVTM, ANQGSEA. Trimming removed 3 bases at V and 8 bases at J, with 13 bases between. The CDR3 has 12 amino acids. The CDR3 region is CSVDRRGREAFF. The CDR3 DNA sequence: TGCAGCGTTGATAGACGGGGGCGCGAAGCTTTCTTT.

This clonotype was seen a few times. Just one base apart from a much larger clone, this may be a read error. The V and J genes are TRBV20-1 and TRBJ2-1; TRBD2 agrees at 8 bases. CDR1 and CDR2 from the germline V gene are DFQATT and SNEGSKA (reference sequence). This CDR3 is built from 15 residues. CDR3 bases: TGCAGTGCTAGGCCCTGGACTAGCTGGGGCAATGCGCAGTTCTTC. This codes for CSARPWTSWGNAQFF.

Ten or more counts support this clonotype. V usage is TRBV6-5 and J usage is TRBJ2-7; 9 positions match TRBD2. Germline values: CDR1 MNHEY, CDR2 SVGAGI. CDR3 length: 14 amino acids. V lost 6 bases, J lost 5 bases, and 8 bases stayed unmatched. This chain's CDR3 is CASRIIAGVNEQYF. The CDR3 bases are TGTGCCAGCAGGATAATAGCGGGAGTAAACGAGCAGTACTTC.

This clonotype has at least ten counts. V usage is TRBV7-3 and J usage is TRBJ2-1, with TRBD2 matching over 10 bases. This CDR3 region has 16 residues. After removal of 2 bases from V and 2 bases from J, the junction contained 3 bases not matched to a gene. CDR1 and CDR2 from the germline V gene are SGHTA and FQGTGA. CDR3 nucleotide sequence: TGTGCCAGCAGCTTACTAGCGGGAGCCGCCTACAATGAGCAGTTCTTC. Translated, it gives CASSLLAGAAYNEQFF.